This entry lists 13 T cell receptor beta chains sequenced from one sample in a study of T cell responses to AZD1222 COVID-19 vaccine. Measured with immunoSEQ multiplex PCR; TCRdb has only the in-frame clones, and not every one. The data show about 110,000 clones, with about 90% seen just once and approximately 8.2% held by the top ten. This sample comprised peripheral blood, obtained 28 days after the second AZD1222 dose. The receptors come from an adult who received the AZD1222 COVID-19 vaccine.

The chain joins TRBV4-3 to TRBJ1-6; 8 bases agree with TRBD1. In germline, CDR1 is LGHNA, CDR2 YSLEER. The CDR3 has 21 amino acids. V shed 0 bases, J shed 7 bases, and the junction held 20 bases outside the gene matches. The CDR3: CASSQDLFLGTGLATNSPLHF. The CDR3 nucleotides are TGCGCCAGCAGCCAAGACCTATTCCTTGGGACAGGCCTTGCAACCAATTCACCCCTCCACTTT.

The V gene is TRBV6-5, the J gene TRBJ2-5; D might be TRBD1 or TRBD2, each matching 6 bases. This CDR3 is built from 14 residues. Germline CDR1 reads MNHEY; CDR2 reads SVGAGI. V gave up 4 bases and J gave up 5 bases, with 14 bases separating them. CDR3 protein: CASSFPGAQETQYF. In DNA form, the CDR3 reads TGTGCCAGCAGTTTCCCGGGGGCCCAGGAGACCCAGTACTTC.

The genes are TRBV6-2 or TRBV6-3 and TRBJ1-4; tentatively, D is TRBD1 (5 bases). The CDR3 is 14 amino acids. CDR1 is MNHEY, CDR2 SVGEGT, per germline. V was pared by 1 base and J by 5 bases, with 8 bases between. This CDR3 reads CASSYLGVNEKLFF. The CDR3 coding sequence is TGTGCCAGCAGTTACTTGGGGGTAAATGAAAAACTGTTTTTT.

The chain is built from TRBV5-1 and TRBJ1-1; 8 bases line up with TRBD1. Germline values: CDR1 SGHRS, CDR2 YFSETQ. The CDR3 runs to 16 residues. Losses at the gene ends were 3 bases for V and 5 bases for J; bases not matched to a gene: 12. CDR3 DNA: TGCGCCAGCAGCTATCGGACAGGGTCCAGTGGAACTGAAGCTTTCTTT. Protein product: CASSYRTGSSGTEAFF.

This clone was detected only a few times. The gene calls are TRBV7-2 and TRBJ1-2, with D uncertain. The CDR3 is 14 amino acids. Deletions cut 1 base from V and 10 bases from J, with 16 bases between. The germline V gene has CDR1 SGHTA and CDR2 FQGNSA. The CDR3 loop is CASSLGDIHGLYTF. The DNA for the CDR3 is TGTGCCAGCAGCTTAGGGGATATCCACGGTCTCTACACCTTC.

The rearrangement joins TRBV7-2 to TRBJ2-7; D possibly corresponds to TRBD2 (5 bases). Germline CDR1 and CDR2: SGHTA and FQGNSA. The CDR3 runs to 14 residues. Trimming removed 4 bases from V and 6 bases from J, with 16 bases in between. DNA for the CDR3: TGTGCCAGCAGCTACCACCCCAATGCGGGCGAGCAGTACTTC. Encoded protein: CASSYHPNAGEQYF.

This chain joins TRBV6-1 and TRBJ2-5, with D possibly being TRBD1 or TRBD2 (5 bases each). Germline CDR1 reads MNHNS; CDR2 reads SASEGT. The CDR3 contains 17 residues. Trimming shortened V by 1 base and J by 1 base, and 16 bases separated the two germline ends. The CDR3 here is CASSEGIIARGQETQYF. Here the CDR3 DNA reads TGTGCCAGCAGTGAAGGAATAATAGCGAGGGGCCAAGAGACCCAGTACTTC.

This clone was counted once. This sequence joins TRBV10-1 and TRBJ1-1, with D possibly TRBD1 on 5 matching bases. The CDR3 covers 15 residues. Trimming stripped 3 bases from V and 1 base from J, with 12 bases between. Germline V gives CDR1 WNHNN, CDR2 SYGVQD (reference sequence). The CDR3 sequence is CASSDPTAENTEAFF. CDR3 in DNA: TGCGCCAGCAGTGACCCGACAGCAGAGAACACTGAAGCTTTCTTT.

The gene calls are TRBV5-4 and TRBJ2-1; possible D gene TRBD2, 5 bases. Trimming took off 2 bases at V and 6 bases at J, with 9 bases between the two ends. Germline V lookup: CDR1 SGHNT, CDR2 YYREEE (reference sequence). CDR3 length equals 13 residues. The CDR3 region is CASSFNRGNEQFF. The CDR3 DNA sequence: TGTGCCAGCAGCTTTAATCGGGGCAATGAGCAGTTCTTC. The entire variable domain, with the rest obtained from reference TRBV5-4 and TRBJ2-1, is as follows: ETGVTQSPTHLIKTRGQQVTLRCSSQSGHNTVSWYQQALGQGPQFIFQYYREEENGRGNFPPRFSGLQFPNYSSELNVNALELDDSALYLCASSFNRGNEQFFGPGTRLTVL.

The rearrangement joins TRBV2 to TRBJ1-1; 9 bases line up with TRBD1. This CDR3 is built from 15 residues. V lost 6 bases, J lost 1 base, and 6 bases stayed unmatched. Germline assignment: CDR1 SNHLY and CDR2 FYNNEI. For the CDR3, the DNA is TGTGCCAGCAGCGCCCAACAGGGGGCGAACACTGAAGCTTTCTTT. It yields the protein CASSAQQGANTEAFF.

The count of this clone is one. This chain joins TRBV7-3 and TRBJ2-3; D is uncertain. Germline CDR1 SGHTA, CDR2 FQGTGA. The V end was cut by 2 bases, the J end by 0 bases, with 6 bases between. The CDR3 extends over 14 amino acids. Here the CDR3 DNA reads TGTGCCAGCAGCTTAGGCAGGAGCACAGATACGCAGTATTTT. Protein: CASSLGRSTDTQYF.

The DNA of the CDR3 is TGCAGCGTTTTTGTACAGGGGCGCCCCCGGGGCTACACCTTC. Translated: CSVFVQGRPRGYTF. The chain combines TRBV29-1 with TRBJ1-2; 7 nucleotides agree with TRBD1. Germline lookup yields CDR1 SQVTM and CDR2 ANQGSEA. CDR3 length equals 14 residues. The trim removed 5 bases at V and 8 bases at J, leaving 14 bases unmatched.

The CDR3 DNA reads as TGTGCCAGCAGCTTAGGAGTAGCGGGGGGGTTCTACGAGCAGTACTTC. Translating gives CASSLGVAGGFYEQYF. V is TRBV7-2 and J is TRBJ2-7; 11 bases line up with TRBD2. V dropped 1 base and J dropped 3; count of bases not matched to a gene: 5. The CDR3 contains 16 residues. Germline V gene sequence: CDR1 SGHTA, CDR2 FQGNSA.